The clone carrying this TCR beta chain was observed a single time. The antigen remains unidentified. This CDR3 has 18 residues. Trimming left V 7 bases short and J 4 bases short, with 28 bases between. Germline assignment: CDR1 MDHEN and CDR2 SYDVKM. Researchers attached unique molecular identifiers to individual cDNA molecules. A single record per CDR3 protein comes from TCRdb applying MiXCR to the 5' RACE reads. This table has about 70,000 distinct CDR3 sequences, approximately 14% appearing once. The data were obtained in a study of early T cells in non-severe SARS-CoV-2 infection. Looking at the study overall: The authors sequenced bulk RNA from unsorted whole blood, leaving chains unpaired.

Study-wide results and caveats: VDJdb-based matching was biased toward anti-spike CD8 responses and missed private and CD4 specificities.

The receptor was derived from an adult who was a healthcare worker with PCR-confirmed SARS-CoV-2 infection or an uninfected control (not recorded which). The chain employs TRBV28 and TRBJ1-2; D may be TRBD1 (6 bases). Material: whole blood, obtained at baseline. The CDR3 nucleotides are TGTGCCAGCATCTCTAGAGGGCAGGGAAGGGGACATGGCTATGGCTACACCTTC. This translates into CASISRGQGRGHGYGYTF.